What follows describes a single T cell receptor beta chain. Germline V gene lookup returns CDR1 GTSNPN and CDR2 SVGIG (reference sequence). The CDR3 spans 14 residues. The V and J ends lost 3 bases and 4 bases, in that order; junction bases with no gene match: 4. Specified time point: newly diagnosed GD, antithyroid drugs for less than 3 months. After RNA was extracted from PBMCs, the TCR library was made from it. This record comes from a study of regulatory T cells in long-lasting Graves disease. Arm-PCR of CDR3 regions and iRepertoire HTBI primers were the basis on which TCR beta libraries were built. TCRdb re-called the multiplex PCR reads through MiXCR, storing one row per CDR3 protein. The sample contains 300,000 to 400,000 distinct CDR3 sequences, about a sixth of which appear only once. This same sample was also part of a study on T cells in Graves' hyperthyroidism and ophthalmopathy.

The rearrangement links TRBV30 to TRBJ1-3; 9 bases line up with TRBD1. The source is a middle-aged man with Graves disease. This material consisted of peripheral blood mononuclear cells (PBMCs), taken at new diagnosis, from a patient treated with antithyroid drugs. The CDR3 nucleotides read TGTGCCTGGAGCACGGGGACAGGGGGAAACACCATATATTTT. It codes for CAWSTGTGGNTIYF.